Listed below are T cell receptor beta chains from one sample, sequenced in a study of cytomegalovirus exposure and HLA in healthy donors. The method was immunoSEQ multiplex PCR; TCRdb's version includes in-frame clones alone and lacks a portion of them. The table has 140,000 or so clones, around 79% seen once. The sample taken for sequencing was PBMCs. These receptors were taken from a woman under 40 in good health and CMV-seronegative. CDR3s include the opening cysteine and the closing phenylalanine or tryptophan. The D gene is left open where the match is weak. Clone size is not always given. Where it is, it says once, few, many or a class for expanded clones.

j_call	d_call	v_call	clone_size	cdr3_aa	cdr3_nt
TRBJ1-2	NA	TRBV19	NA	CASSVRLQDRANYGYTF	TGTGCCAGTAGTGTTCGGCTGCAGGACAGAGCTAACTATGGCTACACCTTC
TRBJ2-1	NA	TRBV5-1	NA	CASSWGKSGPPNDEQFF	TGCGCCAGCAGCTGGGGTAAGAGCGGGCCCCCCAACGATGAGCAGTTCTTC
TRBJ1-2	TRBD1	TRBV6-5	NA	CASSYPGQGLRGYTF	TGTGCCAGCAGTTACCCGGGACAGGGTTTGCGAGGCTACACCTTC
TRBJ2-1	NA	TRBV28	NA	CASSLWRVAYNEQFF	TGTGCCAGCAGTTTATGGAGGGTTGCATACAATGAGCAGTTCTTC
TRBJ2-1	TRBD1	TRBV5-1	NA	CASSSFLTGFKDNEQFF	TGCGCCAGCAGCTCCTTTCTGACAGGGTTCAAAGACAATGAGCAGTTCTTC
TRBJ1-2	NA	TRBV5-1	NA	CASSYSRGGNRGYTF	TGCGCCAGCAGCTATTCGAGGGGGGGGAATCGAGGCTACACCTTC
TRBJ1-1	TRBD1	TRBV10-3	NA	CAISPRGTAMNTEAFF	TGTGCCATCAGCCCAAGGGGGACAGCCATGAACACTGAAGCTTTCTTT
TRBJ2-2	TRBD2	TRBV4-2	NA	CASSQDGGAGELFF	TGTGCCAGCAGCCAAGACGGGGGGGCGGGGGAGCTGTTTTTT
TRBJ2-1	NA	TRBV11-2	NA	CASSRLGGTLYNEQFF	TGTGCCAGCAGCCGGTTGGGCGGGACCCTATACAATGAGCAGTTCTTC
TRBJ2-6	NA	TRBV7-6	NA	CASSPSRNSGANVLTF	TGTGCCAGCAGCCCATCGAGAAACTCTGGGGCCAACGTCCTGACTTTC
TRBJ1-4	NA	TRBV5-5	NA	CASRLLLATNEKLFF	TGTGCCAGCAGACTTTTGCTAGCAACTAATGAAAAACTGTTTTTT
TRBJ1-2	TRBD1	TRBV5-4	few	CASSFGQGLHGYTF	TGTGCCAGCAGCTTCGGACAGGGGCTTCATGGCTACACCTTC
TRBJ2-7	TRBD1	TRBV13	NA	CASSLGRDSGLNEQYF	TGTGCCAGCAGCTTAGGCCGGGACAGTGGGCTTAACGAGCAGTACTTC
TRBJ1-5	NA	TRBV30	NA	CAWSRVTIDQPQHF	TGTGCCTGGAGTCGGGTTACAATCGATCAGCCCCAGCATTTT
TRBJ2-1	TRBD2	TRBV5-1	NA	CASSFTPTSGGRSSYNEQFF	TGCGCCAGCAGCTTCACCCCCACTAGCGGGGGCCGGAGCTCCTACAATGAGCAGTTCTTC
TRBJ1-5	TRBD1	TRBV2	NA	CASSSHRGSNQPQHF	TGTGCCAGCAGTTCTCACAGGGGTAGCAATCAGCCCCAGCATTTT
TRBJ2-1	TRBD2	TRBV7-8	NA	CASTGLVRNEQFF	TGTGCCAGCACGGGACTAGTCCGCAATGAGCAGTTCTTC
TRBJ1-1	NA	TRBV7-8	NA	CASSLVLGAETEAFF	TGTGCCAGCAGCTTAGTCCTAGGGGCAGAAACTGAAGCTTTCTTT
TRBJ2-4	TRBD1	TRBV6-6	NA	CASSWDRVNIQYF	TGTGCCAGCAGTTGGGACAGAGTAAACATTCAGTACTTC
TRBJ1-2	TRBD1	TRBV6-1	NA	CASRGSGGGYGYTF	TGTGCCAGCAGGGGGTCAGGGGGCGGCTATGGCTACACCTTC
TRBJ2-3	TRBD2	TRBV9	NA	CASSISGATTDTQYF	TGTGCCAGCAGCATTAGCGGGGCGACCACAGATACGCAGTATTTT
TRBJ1-4	TRBD1	TRBV6-1	NA	CASSVPTQGMANEKLFF	TGTGCCAGCAGTGTCCCTACACAGGGGATGGCTAATGAAAAACTGTTTTTT
TRBJ1-2	NA	TRBV5-6	NA	CASSLGAGAAFDYTF	TGTGCCAGCAGCCTTGGGGCCGGAGCTGCGTTTGACTACACCTTC
TRBJ2-7	NA	TRBV15	NA	CATSRDLGTSLTYEQYF	TGTGCCACCAGCAGAGATCTTGGGACATCCCTGACCTACGAGCAGTACTTC
TRBJ1-1	NA	TRBV6-1	few	CATGTVEAFF	TGTGCCACAGGGACTGTTGAAGCTTTCTTT
TRBJ1-6	NA	TRBV27	NA	CASSFLNSPLHF	TGTGCCAGCAGTTTTCTGAATTCACCCCTCCACTTT
TRBJ2-2	NA	TRBV29-1	NA	CSVELRDKGLGGGTGELFF	TGCAGCGTTGAACTCCGGGACAAGGGCCTGGGGGGGGGCACCGGGGAGCTGTTTTTT
TRBJ1-3	NA	TRBV5-1	NA	CASSLGKDSYGNTIYF	TGCGCCAGCAGCTTGGGAAAGGACAGCTATGGAAACACCATATATTTT
TRBJ1-2	NA	TRBV28	NA	CASSSDSTGAYGYTF	TGTGCCAGCAGTTCGGACTCAACCGGAGCCTATGGCTACACCTTC
TRBJ1-5	TRBD1	TRBV6-5	once	CASSQTGSRNQPQHF	TGTGCCAGCAGTCAGACAGGGTCACGGAATCAGCCCCAGCATTTT
TRBJ1-2	NA	TRBV9	NA	CASSGGWVIANYGYTF	TGTGCCAGCAGCGGAGGGTGGGTGATAGCTAACTATGGCTACACCTTC
TRBJ2-6	TRBD1	TRBV5-1	NA	CASSRTTGGSPSGANVLTF	TGCGCCAGCAGTCGGACTACAGGGGGCAGTCCCTCTGGGGCCAACGTCCTGACTTTC
TRBJ2-6	NA	TRBV4-1	NA	CASSLPRGTSSGANVLTF	TGCGCCAGCAGCCTCCCCAGGGGTACCAGCTCTGGGGCCAACGTCCTGACTTTC
TRBJ2-7	TRBD1	TRBV6-1	NA	CASSGTGVNEQYF	TGTGCCAGCAGTGGGACAGGGGTCAACGAGCAGTACTTC
TRBJ1-1	NA	TRBV6-5	NA	CASSYSVENTEAFF	TGTGCCAGCAGTTACTCGGTAGAAAACACTGAAGCTTTCTTT
TRBJ1-4	TRBD1	TRBV6-6	NA	CASSGRQGGTEKLFF	TGTGCCAGCAGTGGACGACAGGGGGGGACTGAAAAACTGTTTTTT
TRBJ2-2	TRBD2	TRBV7-8	NA	CASSPRTSVTGELFF	TGTGCCAGCAGCCCTAGGACTAGTGTCACCGGGGAGCTGTTTTTT
TRBJ1-2	TRBD1	TRBV4-3	NA	CASSQGDRGGYGYTF	TGCGCCAGCAGCCAAGGGGACAGGGGAGGCTATGGCTACACCTTC
TRBJ2-7	NA	TRBV7-6	NA	CASSFGTYEQYF	TGTGCCAGCAGCTTCGGGACCTACGAGCAGTACTTC
TRBJ2-7	NA	TRBV5-1	once	CASSLGQGGREQYF	TGCGCCAGCAGCTTGGGACAGGGAGGTCGCGAGCAGTACTTC
TRBJ1-1	NA	TRBV7-2	few	CASSLNSYRAEAFF	TGTGCCAGCAGCTTAAACTCGTACCGGGCTGAAGCTTTCTTT
TRBJ2-3	NA	TRBV9	NA	CASSAKGGTDTQYF	TGTGCCAGCAGCGCTAAAGGAGGCACAGATACGCAGTATTTT
TRBJ1-1	TRBD1	TRBV5-4	NA	CASSASRDRKNTEAFF	TGTGCCAGCAGCGCTTCCCGGGACAGGAAGAACACTGAAGCTTTCTTT
TRBJ2-3	TRBD2	TRBV11-2	NA	CASSQRGADTQYF	TGTGCCAGCAGCCAACGGGGGGCAGATACGCAGTATTTT
TRBJ1-4	NA	TRBV18	NA	CASSPLGDANEKLFF	TGTGCCAGCTCACCTTTGGGAGACGCTAATGAAAAACTGTTTTTT
TRBJ2-7	NA	TRBV11-2	once	CASSLGQTYEQYF	TGTGCCAGCAGCTTAGGGCAGACCTACGAGCAGTACTTC
TRBJ1-1	TRBD1	TRBV5-4	NA	CASSLNPDRGRVAFF	TGTGCCAGCAGCTTGAATCCCGACAGGGGTCGGGTGGCTTTCTTT
TRBJ1-4	NA	TRBV7-8	few	CASSPQQGNEKLFF	TGTGCCAGCAGCCCGCAACAGGGAAATGAAAAACTGTTTTTT
TRBJ1-1	TRBD1	TRBV11-3	NA	CASSRTGHTEAFF	TGTGCCAGCAGCCGGACAGGCCACACTGAAGCTTTCTTT
TRBJ1-2	TRBD1	TRBV6-5	NA	CASKEDRAANYGYTF	TGTGCCAGCAAAGAGGACAGGGCTGCTAACTATGGCTACACCTTC
TRBJ2-3	NA	TRBV19	NA	CASSGGPPTGTQYF	TGTGCCAGTAGTGGGGGCCCTCCTACGGGTACGCAGTATTTT
TRBJ2-1	TRBD2	TRBV7-3	NA	CASSSVAGGPYNEQFF	TGTGCCAGCAGCTCCGTAGCGGGGGGGCCGTACAATGAGCAGTTCTTC
TRBJ1-1	NA	TRBV27	NA	CASSLGRANTEAFF	TGTGCCAGCAGTTTAGGCAGGGCGAACACTGAAGCTTTCTTT